Following are 24 T cell receptor beta chains from one sample sequenced in a study of T-cell memory formation after mild COVID-19. Using its own MiXCR run on the 5' RACE reads, TCRdb lists one record per CDR3 protein. In the table there are 350,000 or so distinct CDR3 sequences, under 25% of which are singletons. What was sequenced was PBMCs or a T cell subset sorted from them (not recorded which). These receptor sequences come from an adult woman who had mild COVID-19 (a few samples of this study predate the infection). Cell type and time point are not known.

V and J are TRBV4-2 and TRBJ2-1, with D hard to call. This CDR3 contains 13 residues. From germline, CDR1 is LGHNA and CDR2 YNFKEQ. Trimming stripped 0 bases from V and 10 bases from J, with 10 bases between. The CDR3 loop reads CASSQDFWLEQFF. CDR3 nucleotides: TGTGCCAGCAGCCAAGATTTTTGGCTGGAGCAGTTCTTC.

There are many counts of this clonotype. The chain uses TRBV12-3 or TRBV12-4 and TRBJ2-7, with 8 bases matching TRBD2. V trimming: 3 bases; J trimming: 1 base; junction bases outside the gene matches: 5. CDR3 length: 15 residues. The CDR3 DNA sequence: TGTGCCAGCAGTTTCAGCGGGAGCCCATCCTACGAGCAGTACTTC. Its protein is CASSFSGSPSYEQYF.

For the CDR3, the DNA is TGCAGTGCTAGAGGGGACAGGGGGCCCACTGAAGCTTTCTTT. Residues: CSARGDRGPTEAFF. The chain employs TRBV20-1 and TRBJ1-1, with TRBD1 matching over 12 bases. CDR3 length: 14 amino acids. Trimming took 1 base from V and 4 from J; bases not matched to a gene: 1. In germline, CDR1 is DFQATT, CDR2 SNEGSKA (reference sequence).

V and J are TRBV7-2 and TRBJ1-1; 7 bases agree with TRBD1. Trimming removed 5 bases from V and 1 base from J; junction bases left unmatched: 7. This CDR3 comprises 15 residues. The germline V gene has CDR1 SGHTA and CDR2 FQGNSA. The CDR3 nucleotides read TGTGCCAGCAGCCCGAACCGGGACAGGAACACTGAAGCTTTCTTT. Protein product: CASSPNRDRNTEAFF.

The chain couples TRBV12-2 to TRBJ1-1; the D segment call TRBD1 is taken from the table without a DNA check. TRBV12-2 is reported as a pseudogene. The CDR3 has 20 residues. The CDR3: CASLGQGFPESPRKDTEAFF. The CDR3 nucleotides are TGTGCAAGTCTAGGGCAGGGGTTCCCCGAAAGTCCTCGAAAAGACACTGAAGCTTTCTTT.

This clonotype has just a few counts. The chain links TRBV2 to TRBJ2-5; 13 nucleotides agree with TRBD2. The CDR3 spans 15 residues. Germline lookup yields CDR1 SNHLY and CDR2 FYNNEI. V shed 5 bases, J shed 1 base, and the junction held 1 base outside the gene matches. CDR3 sequence reads: CASSRTSGSQETQYF. CDR3 sequence (DNA): TGTGCCAGCAGTCGGACTAGCGGGAGCCAAGAGACCCAGTACTTC.

The chain joins TRBV11-2 to TRBJ2-7; D uncertain. The CDR3 has 14 residues. The V end was cut by 5 bases, the J end by 6 bases, with 17 bases between. Germline V lookup: CDR1 SGHAT, CDR2 FQNNGV. The CDR3 bases are TGTGCCAGCAGCCCCAGCAGAGCCTCATCCGAGCAGTACTTC. Amino acids: CASSPSRASSEQYF.

This clonotype was seen more than once but under ten times. This rearrangement joins TRBV12-3 or TRBV12-4 to TRBJ2-2; 7 nucleotides match TRBD1. J lost 1 base, V lost 7 bases, and 9 bases had no gene match. This CDR3 has 16 residues. For the CDR3, the DNA is TGTGCCAGCACTCTCCCGAGGACAGGGAACACCGGGGAGCTGTTTTTT. It codes for CASTLPRTGNTGELFF.

This chain's CDR3 is CASSMESDTEAFF. The CDR3 DNA sequence: TGTGCCAGTAGTATGGAGAGCGACACTGAAGCTTTCTTT. The chain recombines TRBV19 with TRBJ1-1; D remains unclear. Per the germline V gene, CDR1 is LNHDA and CDR2 is SQIVND (reference sequence). Trimming shortened V by 3 bases and J by 3 bases, and 8 bases separated the two germline ends. This CDR3 region has 13 residues.

This clonotype was seen a few times. The chain uses TRBV29-1 and TRBJ2-7, with 9 bases matching TRBD1. Trimming cost V 4 bases and J 6 bases; bases outside gene matches: 4. This CDR3 comprises 12 residues. From germline, CDR1 is SQVTM and CDR2 ANQGSEA. CDR3 DNA sequence: TGCAGCGTTGGGGACAGGGCAACCGAGCAGTACTTC. Translating it yields CSVGDRATEQYF.

The chain employs TRBV6-5 and TRBJ2-3; no clear D. Trimming shortened V by 0 bases and J by 4 bases, and 5 bases separated the two germline ends. The V gene's germline CDR1 is MNHEY and CDR2 SVGAGI. This CDR3 region has 13 residues. In nucleotides, the CDR3 is TGTGCCAGCAGTTACTCGTGGGCAGATACGCAGTATTTT. This translates into CASSYSWADTQYF.

This clonotype was recorded a few times. This chain joins TRBV25-1 and TRBJ2-3; 13 nucleotides agree with TRBD2. The CDR3 consists of 15 residues. The germline V gene encodes CDR1 MGHDK and CDR2 SYGVNS. Trimming removed 5 bases from V and 6 bases from J; junction bases left unmatched: 5. CDR3 in DNA: TGTGCCAGCAGTCGGACTAGCGGGGGTGGGGATACGCAGTATTTT. It translates to CASSRTSGGGDTQYF. The variable domain in full, completed from reference TRBV25-1 and TRBJ2-3, reads EADIYQTPRYLVIGTGKKITLECSQTMGHDKMYWYQQDPGMELHLIHYSYGVNSTEKGDLSSESTVSRIRTEHFPLTLESARPSHTSQYLCASSRTSGGGDTQYFGPGTRLTVL.

J is TRBJ1-2 and V is TRBV6-5; unclear D gene. The CDR3 has 15 residues. CDR1 MNHEY and CDR2 SVGAGI come from the germline V gene. Trimming removed 6 bases from V and 0 bases from J, with 14 bases in between. CDR3: CASSRLGRANYGYTF. In DNA, the CDR3 is TGTGCCAGCAGCCGACTAGGGAGAGCTAACTATGGCTACACCTTC.

V usage is TRBV5-1 and J usage is TRBJ2-7; 8 positions agree with TRBD1. Germline V CDR1 and CDR2: SGHRS, YFSETQ. The CDR3 consists of 16 residues. After removal of 4 bases from V and 1 base from J, the junction contained 10 bases not matched to a gene. CDR3 in DNA: TGCGCCAGCAGCCTGGGCGGGACAGGTCAATCCTACGAGCAGTACTTC. Its translation: CASSLGGTGQSYEQYF.

The genes are TRBV5-5 and TRBJ2-7; 12 bases are shared with TRBD1. Germline-derived CDR1 and CDR2 are SGHKS and YYEKEE (reference sequence). This CDR3 region has 14 residues. Trimming removed 4 bases from V and 5 bases from J; junction bases left unmatched: 4. The CDR3 bases are TGTGCCAGCAGCCGGGACAGGGGGCTTAACGAGCAGTACTTC. Translation: CASSRDRGLNEQYF.

V and J are TRBV11-3 and TRBJ1-6; D not certain. The CDR3 has 15 residues. The germline gives CDR1 SGHNT, CDR2 YENEEA. The V end was cut by 0 bases, the J end by 5 bases, with 8 bases between. CDR3 bases: TGTGCCAGCAGCTTAGATGGCGGTCATAATTCACCCCTCCACTTT. Its translation is CASSLDGGHNSPLHF. Filled out from reference TRBV11-3 and TRBJ1-6, the complete variable domain reads EAGVVQSPRYKIIEKKQPVAFWCNPISGHNTLYWYLQNLGQGPELLIRYENEEAVDDSQLPKDRFSAERLKGVDSTLKIQPAELGDSAVYLCASSLDGGHNSPLHFGNGTRLTVT.

This clonotype was picked up many times. V usage is TRBV30 and J usage is TRBJ2-7; TRBD2 agrees at 7 bases. The V segment lost 5 bases and the J segment 4 bases; nucleotides outside the gene matches: 8. The CDR3 extends over 13 amino acids. Germline V gives CDR1 GTSNPN, CDR2 SVGIG (reference sequence). The CDR3 DNA sequence: TGTGCCTGGGGGGCCGGACTAGGATACGAGCAGTACTTC. It codes for CAWGAGLGYEQYF.

This sequence joins TRBV11-2 and TRBJ2-5, with 9 bases that match TRBD2. Trimming removed 5 bases from V and 4 bases from J; junction bases left unmatched: 5. The germline CDR1 and CDR2 sequences are SGHAT and FQNNGV. This CDR3 spans 14 amino acids. The CDR3 sequence is CASSHGTSLETQYF. The CDR3 DNA is TGTGCCAGCAGCCACGGGACTAGCTTAGAGACCCAGTACTTC.

The chain carries TRBV29-1 and TRBJ2-6; 10 nucleotides agree with TRBD1. The germline V gene encodes CDR1 SQVTM and CDR2 ANQGSEA. With V trimmed by 0 bases and J by 3 bases, 8 bases remained unmatched. The CDR3 covers 18 residues. The CDR3 DNA is TGCAGCGTTGAAGAACCGGGACAGGGGAGTTTTGGGGCCAACGTCCTGACTTTC. Amino acid sequence: CSVEEPGQGSFGANVLTF.

This clonotype was seen repeatedly, ten times or more. The chain has TRBV7-2 and TRBJ1-5; maybe TRBD1 (6 bases). CDR3 length equals 16 residues. Germline-derived CDR1 and CDR2 are SGHTA and FQGNSA. Between the trimmed V and J ends, which lost 2 bases and 2 bases, there was a span of 13 bases. CDR3 in DNA: TGTGCCAGCAGCTTAAGGGGGGGGGCTGGCAATCAGCCCCAGCATTTT. Its protein is CASSLRGGAGNQPQHF. Supplemented by reference TRBV7-2 and TRBJ1-5, the full variable domain reads GAGVSQSPSNKVTEKGKDVELRCDPISGHTALYWYRQSLGQGLEFLIYFQGNSAPDKSGLPSDRFSAERTGGSVSTLTIQRTQQEDSAVYLCASSLRGGAGNQPQHFGDGTRLSIL.

With regard to this clonotype: This may arise from a read error, as a much more abundant clone is one base away. The chain recombines TRBV12-3 or TRBV12-4 with TRBJ2-7, with a weak D call TRBD1 (6 bases). CDR3 size: 13 residues. V dropped 4 bases and J dropped 0 bases, with 7 bases sitting between them. The chain's CDR3 is CASSYRVSYEQYF. CDR3 coding DNA: TGTGCCAGCAGTTACAGGGTCTCCTACGAGCAGTACTTC.

The table lists this clonotype with many counts. The chain joins TRBV29-1 to TRBJ1-1; no clear D. The germline V and J ends were trimmed by 5 bases and 1 base, with 11 bases remaining between them. CDR3 size: 13 residues. Germline loops: CDR1 SQVTM, CDR2 ANQGSEA. CDR3 protein: CSVSLWGNTEAFF. The CDR3 nucleotides are TGCAGCGTTAGCCTTTGGGGGAACACTGAAGCTTTCTTT.

This clonotype appeared a few times. J is TRBJ1-2 and V is TRBV20-1; perhaps TRBD1 as D (6 bases). Germline V gene data show CDR1 as DFQATT and CDR2 as SNEGSKA (reference sequence). The CDR3 is 12 amino acids. Trimming removed 5 bases from V and 5 bases from J, with 12 bases in between. The CDR3 nucleotides read TGCAGTGCTCCCGGACAGCTATATGGCTACACCTTC. Protein product: CSAPGQLYGYTF.

This clonotype occurred many times. The DNA for the CDR3 is TGTGCCAGCAGCTTGTCCGGGACAGGGGATACGCAGTATTTT. Its translation: CASSLSGTGDTQYF. This sequence joins TRBV7-6 and TRBJ2-3; 9 nucleotides agree with TRBD1. The CDR3 has 14 amino acids. Looked up from germline, CDR1 is SGHVS and CDR2 is FNYEAQ. Losses at the gene ends were 3 bases for V and 6 bases for J; bases not matched to a gene: 4.